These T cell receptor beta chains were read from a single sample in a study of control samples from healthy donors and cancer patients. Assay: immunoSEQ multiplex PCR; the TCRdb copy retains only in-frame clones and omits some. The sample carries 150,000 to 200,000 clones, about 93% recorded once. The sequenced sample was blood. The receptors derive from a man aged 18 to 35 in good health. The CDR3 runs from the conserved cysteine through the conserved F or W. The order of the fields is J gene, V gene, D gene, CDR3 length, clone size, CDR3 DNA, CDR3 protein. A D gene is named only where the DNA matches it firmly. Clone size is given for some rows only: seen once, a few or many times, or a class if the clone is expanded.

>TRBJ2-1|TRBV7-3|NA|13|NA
TGTGCCAGCAGCCGTAATCTCAGGACGGAGCGGTTCTTC
CASSRNLRTERFF
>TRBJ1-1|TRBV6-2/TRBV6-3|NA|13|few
TGTGCCAGCAGTTACCGCCTCCTCACTGAAGCTTTCTTT
CASSYRLLTEAFF
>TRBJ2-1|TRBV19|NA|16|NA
TGTGCCAGTAGTATGGGGGGTCTTCGGAATTACAATGAGCAGTTCTTC
CASSMGGLRNYNEQFF
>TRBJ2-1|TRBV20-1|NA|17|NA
TGCAGTGCTAGTGATGGGCTGGCTCTAAGCTCCTACAATGAGCAGTTCTTC
CSASDGLALSSYNEQFF
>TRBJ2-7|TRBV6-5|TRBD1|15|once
TGTGCCAGCACTCGGGCCATAGGGGGCCTCTACGAGCAGTACTTC
CASTRAIGGLYEQYF
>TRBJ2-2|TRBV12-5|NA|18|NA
TGTGCTAGTGGTTTGGACGTTTTGAGGACCGCTAACACCGGGGAGCTGTTTTTT
CASGLDVLRTANTGELFF
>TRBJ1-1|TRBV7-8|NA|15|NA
TGTGCCAGCAGCTACCCCGGGACAAGTAACACTGAAGCTTTCTTT
CASSYPGTSNTEAFF
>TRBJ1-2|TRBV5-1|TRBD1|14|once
TGCGCCAGCAGCTTTGCCGGGACAGGGGGTGGCTACACCTTC
CASSFAGTGGGYTF
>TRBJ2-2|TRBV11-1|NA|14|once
TGTGCCAGCAGCTTGTTAGTGTCTTTCGGGGAGCTGTTTTTT
CASSLLVSFGELFF
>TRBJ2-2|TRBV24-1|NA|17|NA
TGTGCCACCAGTGATTCAAGCAGGGGAAGTCGGACCGGGGAGCTGTTTTTT
CATSDSSRGSRTGELFF
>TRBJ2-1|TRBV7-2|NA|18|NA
TGTGCCAGCAGCTTAGTTGCGAAAACTTACAGGGCCTACAATGAGCAGTTCTTC
CASSLVAKTYRAYNEQFF
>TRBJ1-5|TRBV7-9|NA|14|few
TGTGCCAGCAGCTTGGTAGGGTCGGATCAGCCCCAGCATTTT
CASSLVGSDQPQHF
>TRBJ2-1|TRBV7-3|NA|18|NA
TGTGCCAGCAGCTTAAGCCCCCATCTCGAGGGGGAGGCACGTATCCAGTTCTTC
CASSLSPHLEGEARIQFF
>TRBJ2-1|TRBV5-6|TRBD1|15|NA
TGTGCCAGCAGCTTGGGACAGGGGATCTACAATGAGCAGTTCTTC
CASSLGQGIYNEQFF
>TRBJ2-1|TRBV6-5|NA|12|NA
TGTGCCCTCGGAGGGGGGTACAATGAGCAGTTCTTC
CALGGGYNEQFF
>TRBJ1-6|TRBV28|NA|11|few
TGTGCCAGCAGTTTCCCCTCACCCCTCCACTTT
CASSFPSPLHF
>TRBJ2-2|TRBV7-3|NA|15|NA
TGTGCCAGCAGCTTAAACCGGGAGAACACCGGGGAGCTGTTTTTT
CASSLNRENTGELFF
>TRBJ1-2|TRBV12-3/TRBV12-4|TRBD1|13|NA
TGTGCCAGCACCCCAGGGGGTCTATATGGCTACACCTTC
CASTPGGLYGYTF
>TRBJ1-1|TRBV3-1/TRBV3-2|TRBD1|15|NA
TGTGCCAGCAGCCAAGGACAGGGGGTCGGAACTGAAGCTTTCTTT
CASSQGQGVGTEAFF
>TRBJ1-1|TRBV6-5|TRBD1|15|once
TGTGCCAGCAGTTACGTCAGGGGGTATGGTACTGAAGCTTTCTTT
CASSYVRGYGTEAFF
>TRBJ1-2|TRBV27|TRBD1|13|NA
TGTGCCAGCAGAGACACAGGGGGGGATGGCTACACCTTC
CASRDTGGDGYTF
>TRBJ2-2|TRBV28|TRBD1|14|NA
TGTGCCAGCTGGACAGGGGGGGACACCGGGGAGCTGTTTTTT
CASWTGGDTGELFF
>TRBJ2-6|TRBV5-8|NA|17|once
TGTGCCAGCAGCTTGGTTTCTGATTTCTCTGGGGCCAACGTCCTGACTTTC
CASSLVSDFSGANVLTF
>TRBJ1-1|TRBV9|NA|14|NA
TGTGCCAGCAGCCTGTTAGGGCTGGGCACTGAAGCTTTCTTT
CASSLLGLGTEAFF
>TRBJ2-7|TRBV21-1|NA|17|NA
TGTGCCAGCAGTCAAAGCTCATCAGGCAACAGCACCTACGAGCAGTACTTC
CASSQSSSGNSTYEQYF
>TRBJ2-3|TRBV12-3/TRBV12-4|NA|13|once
TGTGCCAGCACGGGTACAGAATACCATACGCAGTATTTT
CASTGTEYHTQYF